Listed here are 11 T cell receptor beta chains from one sample, sequenced in a study of control samples from healthy donors and cancer patients (dated by TCRdb to the early 2020s). The library relied on the immunoSEQ multiplex PCR assay. TCRdb mirrors the immuneACCESS table, restricted to in-frame sequences. Some clones are absent from its copies; in checked studies, under half trace to an unresolved V gene, and the reason for the others is unknown. For this sample there are some 140,000 clones; around nine tenths appear just once. The ten largest clones add up to roughly 10% of the sample. What was sequenced was blood. Receptors were obtained from a woman in her 30s in good health.

This clone showed up just a few times. The chain carries TRBV7-2 and TRBJ2-7, with D possibly matching TRBD1 (5 bases). The V end lost 2 bases, the J end lost 3 bases, and 8 bases lay between the germline ends. The CDR3 extends over 13 amino acids. Germline lookup yields CDR1 SGHTA and CDR2 FQGNSA. In DNA form, the CDR3 reads TGTGCCAGCAGCTTACAAACAGGCTACGAGCAGTACTTC. Translation: CASSLQTGYEQYF.

The V gene is TRBV25-1, the J gene TRBJ1-1; D gene uncertain. With 7 bases removed from V and 3 bases from J, the gap between germline ends came to 6 bases. The CDR3 has 11 amino acids. Germline CDR1 and CDR2: MGHDK and SYGVNS. CDR3 amino acids: CASKEYTEAFF. In DNA form, the CDR3 reads TGTGCCAGCAAGGAGTACACTGAAGCTTTCTTT.

The chain has TRBV19 and TRBJ2-5; D remains ambiguous. CDR1 is LNHDA and CDR2 is SQIVND in the germline V gene (reference sequence). Trimming removed 1 base from V and 2 bases from J, with 8 bases in between. This CDR3 has 14 amino acids. The CDR3 nucleotides read TGTGCCAGTAGTATAGCCGGTCCTCAAGAGACCCAGTACTTC. Amino acids: CASSIAGPQETQYF.

The chain couples TRBV5-6 to TRBJ2-7; D gene ambiguous. V lost 0 bases to trimming and J lost 4 bases, with 11 bases between them. CDR3 size: 14 residues. Germline lookup yields CDR1 SGHDT and CDR2 YYEEEE. The CDR3 loop is CASSLGSLIYEQYF. The CDR3 coding sequence is TGTGCCAGCAGCTTGGGGTCCCTGATATACGAGCAGTACTTC.

The rearrangement uses TRBV28 and TRBJ1-2; D not resolved. This CDR3 is built from 10 residues. Germline V gene data show CDR1 as MDHEN and CDR2 as SYDVKM. The CDR3 region is CAVSNYGYTF. CDR3 bases: TGTGCAGTATCTAACTATGGCTACACCTTC.

V gene TRBV7-8 combines with J gene TRBJ1-5; no clear D gene. Germline-derived CDR1 and CDR2 are SGHVS and FQNEAQ. Trimming shortened V by 5 bases and J by 4 bases, and 21 bases separated the two germline ends. This CDR3 region has 17 residues. The CDR3 DNA follows: TGTGCCAGCAGCCTAGAGCGGTCAGGAATCCCTAATCAGCCCCAGCATTTT. Protein sequence: CASSLERSGIPNQPQHF.

The chain employs TRBV3-1 (or the pseudogene TRBV3-2) and TRBJ1-4; 12 nucleotides agree with TRBD1. CDR1 and CDR2 from the germline V gene are LGHDT and YNNKEL (reference sequence). V shed 1 base, J shed 4 bases, and the junction held 7 bases outside the gene matches. The CDR3 is made up of 18 amino acids. CDR3 residues: CASSQGGTGGEVNEKLFF. The DNA of the CDR3 is TGTGCCAGCAGCCAAGGAGGGACAGGGGGCGAGGTTAATGAAAAACTGTTTTTT.

The chain uses TRBV19 and TRBJ1-3; TRBD1 matches at 7 bases. This CDR3 comprises 14 residues. The V gene end was trimmed by 7 bases and the J gene end by 5 bases; junction bases not matched to a gene: 8. CDR1 is LNHDA and CDR2 is SQIVND in the germline V gene (reference sequence). The CDR3 loop reads CASTMQGQRNTIYF. In nucleotides, the CDR3 is TGTGCCAGTACCATGCAGGGACAGAGAAACACCATATATTTT.

The rearrangement links TRBV7-9 to TRBJ1-5; TRBD1 matches at 9 bases. V was pared by 5 bases and J by 6 bases, with 2 bases of the junction left unmatched. The CDR3 covers 13 residues. CDR1 is SEHNR, CDR2 FQNEAQ, per germline (reference sequence). For the CDR3, the DNA is TGTGCCAGCAGCACGGGACAGGGTCAGCCCCAGCATTTT. Translated: CASSTGQGQPQHF.

This sequence joins TRBV27 and TRBJ2-3; TRBD2 matches at 9 bases. J lost 3 bases, V lost 5 bases, and 3 bases had no gene match. The CDR3 is 14 amino acids. CDR1 is MNHEY and CDR2 is SMNVEV in the germline V gene (reference sequence). CDR3 region: CASSTAGGTDTQYF. The CDR3 coding sequence is TGTGCCAGCAGTACGGCGGGAGGGACAGATACGCAGTATTTT.

The chain has TRBV20-1 and TRBJ2-5, with D perhaps TRBD1 (5 bases). The CDR3 length is 11 residues. V lost 5 bases and J lost 5, with 9 bases in between. Germline V CDR1 and CDR2: DFQATT, SNEGSKA (reference sequence). CDR3 in amino acids: CSAEDMETQYF. The CDR3 DNA sequence: TGCAGTGCTGAGGACATGGAGACCCAGTACTTC.